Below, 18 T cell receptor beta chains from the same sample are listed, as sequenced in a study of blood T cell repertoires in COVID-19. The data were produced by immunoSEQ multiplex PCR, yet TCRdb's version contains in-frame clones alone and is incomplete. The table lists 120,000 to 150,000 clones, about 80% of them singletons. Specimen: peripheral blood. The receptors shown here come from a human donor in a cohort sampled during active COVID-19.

The CDR3, as DNA: TGCGCCAGCAGCTTGCAGTTGCAGGGTAGTAATGAAAAACTGTTTTTT. The encoded protein is CASSLQLQGSNEKLFF. The V call is TRBV5-1, the J call TRBJ1-4; TRBD1 is a possible D gene (5 bases). CDR1 is SGHRS, CDR2 YFSETQ, per germline. V dropped 1 base and J dropped 4 bases, with 14 bases sitting between them. The CDR3 loop spans 16 amino acids.

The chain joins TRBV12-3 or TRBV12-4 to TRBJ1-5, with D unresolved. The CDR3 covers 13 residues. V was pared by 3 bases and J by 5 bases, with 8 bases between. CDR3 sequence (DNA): TGTGCCAGCAGTTTGGCAGGCGATCAGCCCCAGCATTTT. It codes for CASSLAGDQPQHF.

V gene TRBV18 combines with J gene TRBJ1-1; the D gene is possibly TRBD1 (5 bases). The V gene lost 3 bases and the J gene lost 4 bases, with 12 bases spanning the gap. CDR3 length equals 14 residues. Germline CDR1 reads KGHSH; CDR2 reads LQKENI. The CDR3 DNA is TGTGCCAGCTCACCTTCCGGCAGGGTCACTGAAGCTTTCTTT. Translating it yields CASSPSGRVTEAFF.

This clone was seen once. CDR3 in amino acids: CASSQEPGTGTYYGYTF. The CDR3, as DNA: TGCGCCAGCAGCCAAGAGCCTGGGACAGGGACCTACTATGGCTACACCTTC. The chain employs TRBV4-3 and TRBJ1-2, with 9 bases lining up with TRBD1. The length of the CDR3 is 17 residues. J lost 3 bases, V lost 0 bases, and 8 bases had no gene match. Looked up from germline, CDR1 is LGHNA and CDR2 is YSLEER.

CDR3 loop: CASSPQQNGANVLTF. DNA for the CDR3: TGCGCCAGCAGCCCTCAACAGAACGGGGCCAACGTCCTGACTTTC. The rearrangement joins TRBV5-1 to TRBJ2-6; D uncertain. Deletions cut 4 bases from V and 4 bases from J, with 12 bases between. The germline V gene has CDR1 SGHRS and CDR2 YFSETQ. CDR3 length: 15 amino acids.

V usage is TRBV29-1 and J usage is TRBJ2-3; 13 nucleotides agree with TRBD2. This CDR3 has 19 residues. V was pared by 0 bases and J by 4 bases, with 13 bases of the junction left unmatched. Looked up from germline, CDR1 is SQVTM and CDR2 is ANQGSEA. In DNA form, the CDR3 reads TGCAGCGTTGAAGATCTTTATACGGGGACTAGCGGGGAATCAGATACGCAGTATTTT. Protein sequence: CSVEDLYTGTSGESDTQYF.

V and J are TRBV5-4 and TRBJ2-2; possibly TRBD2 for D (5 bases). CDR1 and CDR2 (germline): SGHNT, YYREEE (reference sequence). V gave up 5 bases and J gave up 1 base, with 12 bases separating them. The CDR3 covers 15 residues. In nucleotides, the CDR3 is TGTGCCAGCAGTCTACGAGGGCTGAACACCGGGGAGCTGTTTTTT. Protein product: CASSLRGLNTGELFF.

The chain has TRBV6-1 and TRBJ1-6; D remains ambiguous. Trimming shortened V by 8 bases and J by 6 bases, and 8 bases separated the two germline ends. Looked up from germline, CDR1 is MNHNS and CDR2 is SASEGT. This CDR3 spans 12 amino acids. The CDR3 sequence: CASRDSNSPLHF. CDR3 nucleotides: TGTGCCAGCCGGGATAGTAATTCACCCCTCCACTTT.

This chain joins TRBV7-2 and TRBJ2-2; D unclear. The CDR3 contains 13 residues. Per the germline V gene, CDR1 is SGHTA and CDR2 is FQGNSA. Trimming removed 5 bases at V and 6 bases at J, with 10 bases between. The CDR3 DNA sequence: TGTGCCAGCAGCGCCGACGCGGCCGGGGAGCTGTTTTTT. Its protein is CASSADAAGELFF.

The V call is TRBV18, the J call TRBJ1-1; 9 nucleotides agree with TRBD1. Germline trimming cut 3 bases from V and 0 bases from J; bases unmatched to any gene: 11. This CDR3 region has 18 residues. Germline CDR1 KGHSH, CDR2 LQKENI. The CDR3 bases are TGTGCCAGCTCACCCCGGGGAGACAGGGGGGCCATGAACACTGAAGCTTTCTTT. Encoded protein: CASSPRGDRGAMNTEAFF. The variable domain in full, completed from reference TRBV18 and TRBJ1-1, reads NAGVMQNPRHLVRRRGQEARLRCSPMKGHSHVYWYRQLPEEGLKFMVYLQKENIIDESGMPKERFSAEFPKEGPSILRIQQVVRGDSAAYFCASSPRGDRGAMNTEAFFGQGTRLTVV.

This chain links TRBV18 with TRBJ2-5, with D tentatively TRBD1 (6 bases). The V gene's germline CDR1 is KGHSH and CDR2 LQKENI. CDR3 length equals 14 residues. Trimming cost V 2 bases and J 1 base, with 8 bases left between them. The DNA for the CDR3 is TGTGCCAGCTCACCATGGGACACCCAAGAGACCCAGTACTTC. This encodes CASSPWDTQETQYF.

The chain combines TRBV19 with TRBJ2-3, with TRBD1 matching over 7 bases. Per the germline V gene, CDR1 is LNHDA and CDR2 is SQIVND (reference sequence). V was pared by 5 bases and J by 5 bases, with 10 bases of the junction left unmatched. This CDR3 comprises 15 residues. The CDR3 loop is CASSERQGTGDTQYF. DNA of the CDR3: TGTGCCAGTAGTGAGCGACAGGGTACCGGAGATACGCAGTATTTT.

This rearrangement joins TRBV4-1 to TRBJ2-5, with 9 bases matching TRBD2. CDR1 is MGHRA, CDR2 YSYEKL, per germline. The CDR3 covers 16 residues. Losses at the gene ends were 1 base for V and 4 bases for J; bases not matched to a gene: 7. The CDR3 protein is CASSQAGRGGSETQYF. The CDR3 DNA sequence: TGCGCCAGCAGCCAAGCTGGGCGGGGGGGCTCAGAGACCCAGTACTTC.

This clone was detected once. The CDR3 region is CASSYQGGSSPLHF. The DNA for the CDR3 is TGTGCCAGCAGTTACCAGGGGGGAAGCTCACCCCTCCACTTT. The chain has TRBV6-5 and TRBJ1-6; 7 bases fit TRBD1. The junction had 5 bases not matched to a gene; V was cut back by 2 bases and J by 10 bases. The CDR3 is made up of 14 amino acids. The germline CDR1 and CDR2 sequences are MNHEY and SVGAGI.

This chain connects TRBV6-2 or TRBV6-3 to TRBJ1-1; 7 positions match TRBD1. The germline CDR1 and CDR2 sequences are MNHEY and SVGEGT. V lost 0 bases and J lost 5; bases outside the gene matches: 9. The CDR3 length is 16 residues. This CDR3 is CASSYSGTDLGTEAFF. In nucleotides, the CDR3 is TGTGCCAGCAGTTACTCGGGGACAGATCTCGGGACTGAAGCTTTCTTT.

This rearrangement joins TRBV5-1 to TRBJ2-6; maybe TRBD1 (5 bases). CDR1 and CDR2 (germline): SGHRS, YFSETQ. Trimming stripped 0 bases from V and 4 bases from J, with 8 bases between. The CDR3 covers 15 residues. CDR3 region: CASSLEGVGANVLTF. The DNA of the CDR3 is TGCGCCAGCAGCTTGGAAGGGGTCGGGGCCAACGTCCTGACTTTC.

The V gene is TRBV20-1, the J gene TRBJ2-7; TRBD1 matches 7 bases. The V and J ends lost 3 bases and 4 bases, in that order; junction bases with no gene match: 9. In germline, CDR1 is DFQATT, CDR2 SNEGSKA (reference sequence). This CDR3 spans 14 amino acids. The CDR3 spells CSASRRQGSYEQYF. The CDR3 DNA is TGCAGTGCTAGTCGTCGACAGGGTAGTTACGAGCAGTACTTC.

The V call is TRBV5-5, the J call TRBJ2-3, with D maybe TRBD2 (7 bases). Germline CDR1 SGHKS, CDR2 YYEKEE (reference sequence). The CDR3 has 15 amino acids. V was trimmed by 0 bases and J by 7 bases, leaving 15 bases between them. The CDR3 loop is CASSLAAGAANTQYF. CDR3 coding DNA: TGTGCCAGCAGCTTGGCGGCGGGGGCAGCGAATACGCAGTATTTT.